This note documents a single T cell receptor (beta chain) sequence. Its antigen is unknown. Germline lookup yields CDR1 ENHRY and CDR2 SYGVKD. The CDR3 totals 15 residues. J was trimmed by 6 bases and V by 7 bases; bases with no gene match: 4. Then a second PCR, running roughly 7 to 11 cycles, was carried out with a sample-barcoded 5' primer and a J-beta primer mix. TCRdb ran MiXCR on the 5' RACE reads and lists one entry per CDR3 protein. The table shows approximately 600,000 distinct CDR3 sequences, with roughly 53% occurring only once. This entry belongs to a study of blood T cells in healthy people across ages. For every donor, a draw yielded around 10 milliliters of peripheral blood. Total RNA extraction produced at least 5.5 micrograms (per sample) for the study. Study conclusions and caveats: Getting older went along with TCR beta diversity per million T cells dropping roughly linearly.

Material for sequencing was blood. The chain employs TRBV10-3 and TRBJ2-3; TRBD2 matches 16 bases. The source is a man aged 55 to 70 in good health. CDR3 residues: CAIMGLAGGTDTQYF. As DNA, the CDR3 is TGTGCCATCATGGGACTAGCGGGGGGGACGGATACGCAGTATTTT.